The next 26 T cell receptor beta chains were all read from a single sample in a study of blood T cells in healthy people across ages. With a J-beta primer mix and a sample-barcoded 5' primer, a second PCR ran about 7 to 11 cycles. Each CDR3 protein is one row after TCRdb ran MiXCR on the 5' RACE reads. Here the sample spans hundreds of thousands of distinct CDR3 sequences, around three fifths being singletons. Material for sequencing was blood. These TCRs come from a man aged 55 to 70 in good health.

The chain carries TRBV2 and TRBJ1-2; TRBD1 matches at 8 bases. This CDR3 contains 14 residues. Germline CDR1 reads SNHLY; CDR2 reads FYNNEI. The J segment lost 0 bases and the V segment lost 7 bases, leaving 4 bases of the junction unmatched. CDR3 sequence (DNA): TGTGCCAGCAAGGACAGGGCCGCTAACTATGGCTACACCTTC. Translating gives CASKDRAANYGYTF.

This clonotype has just a few counts. V and J are TRBV20-1 and TRBJ2-5, with TRBD2 matching 9 bases. V gave up 1 base and J gave up 1 base; unmatched junction bases: 4. This CDR3 contains 15 residues. CDR1 and CDR2 from the germline V gene are DFQATT and SNEGSKA (reference sequence). This chain's CDR3 is CSARAERGAQETQYF. CDR3 in DNA: TGCAGTGCTAGAGCGGAGCGGGGGGCCCAAGAGACCCAGTACTTC.

The V call is TRBV7-9, the J call TRBJ1-1, with TRBD1 as a possible D gene (6 bases). Trimming pared 3 bases from V and 10 bases from J, leaving 9 bases between. Germline V gene sequence: CDR1 SEHNR, CDR2 FQNEAQ (reference sequence). This CDR3 region has 11 residues. This CDR3 reads CASSFTGRAFF. In DNA, the CDR3 is TGTGCCAGCAGCTTCACAGGGCGAGCTTTCTTT.

The chain uses TRBV5-1 and TRBJ2-1, with 7 bases lining up with TRBD1. The CDR3 contains 16 residues. CDR1 and CDR2 (germline): SGHRS, YFSETQ. V lost 2 bases, J lost 3 bases, and 8 bases stayed unmatched. The CDR3 spells CASSLAPGQLYNEQFF. The CDR3 bases are TGCGCCAGCAGCTTAGCCCCGGGACAGCTCTACAATGAGCAGTTCTTC.

The V call is TRBV4-1, the J call TRBJ2-3, with TRBD1 matching 7 bases. The CDR3 runs 14 residues. Trimming at V came to 4 bases and at J to 3 bases, leaving 4 bases not matched to a gene. In germline, CDR1 is MGHRA, CDR2 YSYEKL. The CDR3 sequence: CASSLQGVTDTQYF. The CDR3 nucleotides read TGCGCCAGCAGCCTGCAGGGGGTAACAGATACGCAGTATTTT.

J is TRBJ2-5 and V is TRBV11-2; D may be TRBD2 (7 bases). CDR3 length equals 13 residues. Per germline, CDR1 SGHAT and CDR2 FQNNGV. Here the CDR3 DNA reads TGTGCTTCCGGGGGGCGCCTTCAAGAGACCCAGTACTTC. This gives the protein CASGGRLQETQYF.

This clonotype was observed a few times. V usage is TRBV20-1 and J usage is TRBJ2-1; 12 nucleotides agree with TRBD1. This CDR3 is 14 amino acids long. Per the germline V gene, CDR1 is DFQATT and CDR2 is SNEGSKA (reference sequence). V shed 1 base, J shed 9 bases, and the junction held 4 bases outside the gene matches. The CDR3: CSARGDRGQGEQFF. CDR3 DNA sequence: TGCAGTGCTAGAGGGGACAGGGGGCAGGGTGAGCAGTTCTTC.

The J gene is TRBJ2-3, the V gene TRBV29-1, with 8 bases lining up with TRBD2. The CDR3 spans 14 residues. The germline V gene has CDR1 SQVTM and CDR2 ANQGSEA. Trimming at V came to 3 bases and at J to 2 bases, leaving 4 bases not matched to a gene. The CDR3 nucleotides are TGCAGCGTTGATCCCGGACTAGCCACAGATACGCAGTATTTT. This gives the protein CSVDPGLATDTQYF.

In regard to this clonotype: This may arise from a read error, as a much more abundant clone is one base away. This chain connects TRBV29-1 to TRBJ2-7, with TRBD1 identical over 7 bases. From germline, CDR1 is SQVTM and CDR2 ANQGSEA. The CDR3 is made up of 12 amino acids. V was clipped by 7 bases and J by 12 bases; unmatched bases: 15. The CDR3 nucleotides are TGCAGCGCTGCCGGGGCAGGGGGTGTCCGGTACTTC. This codes for CSAAGAGGVRYF.

This clonotype was detected a few times. The chain recombines TRBV5-5 with TRBJ2-1; 7 bases match TRBD1. J gave up 8 bases and V 0 bases, and 8 bases lay outside the gene matches. Looked up from germline, CDR1 is SGHKS and CDR2 is YYEKEE (reference sequence). The CDR3 extends over 15 amino acids. The CDR3 protein is CASSLDPGTEYEQFF. The CDR3 nucleotides are TGTGCCAGCAGCTTGGATCCCGGGACAGAATATGAGCAGTTCTTC.

This clonotype is a singleton in its sample. This chain joins TRBV6-9 and TRBJ2-5; D gene unclear. The CDR3 has 11 amino acids. Between the trimmed V and J ends, which lost 2 bases and 9 bases, there was a span of 7 bases. From germline, CDR1 is MNHGY and CDR2 SVAAGI. In nucleotides, the CDR3 is TGTGCCAGCAGTTATCCCGCCTCCCAGTACTTC. This gives the protein CASSYPASQYF.

This clonotype was picked up one time. This rearrangement joins TRBV5-1 to TRBJ2-5; no clear D. Germline assignment: CDR1 SGHRS and CDR2 YFSETQ. The CDR3 consists of 15 residues. The germline V and J ends were trimmed by 4 bases and 11 bases, with 24 bases remaining between them. CDR3 nucleotides: TGCGCCAGCAGCCAGATTCCCTTCGGCCACAATGAGCAGTACTTC. Residues: CASSQIPFGHNEQYF.

The J gene is TRBJ2-1, the V gene TRBV7-2; 12 bases align to TRBD2. The ends lost 2 bases at V and 8 bases at J; junction bases unmatched: 7. Germline V gives CDR1 SGHTA, CDR2 FQGNSA. This CDR3 has 16 amino acids. In DNA form, the CDR3 reads TGTGCCAGCAGCTTACCGGGACTAGCGGGTTTAGATGAGCAGTTCTTC. Translating it yields CASSLPGLAGLDEQFF.

At least ten counts were recorded for this clonotype. The chain combines TRBV2 with TRBJ2-1, with D hard to call. V gave up 5 bases and J gave up 7 bases, with 6 bases separating them. The CDR3 spans 11 residues. Germline loops: CDR1 SNHLY, CDR2 FYNNEI. The CDR3 coding sequence is TGTGCCAGCAGTTACTCGAATGAGCAGTTCTTC. Its translation: CASSYSNEQFF.

The gene calls are TRBV29-1 and TRBJ2-7; TRBD1 matches 8 bases. The CDR3 runs 14 residues. Germline V gives CDR1 SQVTM, CDR2 ANQGSEA. After removal of 5 bases from V and 7 bases from J, the junction contained 13 bases not matched to a gene. The CDR3 DNA is TGCAGCGTTCCCCTCGTCAGGGGGCCGAATGAGCAGTACTTC. It yields the protein CSVPLVRGPNEQYF.

V and J are TRBV27 and TRBJ2-4; tentatively, D is TRBD1 or TRBD2 (6 bases each). Germline CDR1 is MNHEY and CDR2 is SMNVEV (reference sequence). V shed 5 bases and J shed 6 bases, with 11 bases lying between them. This CDR3 comprises 13 residues. The DNA of the CDR3 is TGTGCCAGCAGTGTAGGAGGGGGAAACATTCAGTACTTC. Protein product: CASSVGGGNIQYF.

Comment on this clonotype: A much bigger clone sits one base away, suggesting this may be a read error. V is TRBV28 and J is TRBJ2-1, with 7 bases that match TRBD2. The CDR3 is 13 amino acids. Germline CDR1 is MDHEN and CDR2 is SYDVKM. After removal of 5 bases from V and 13 bases from J, the junction contained 11 bases not matched to a gene. The CDR3 DNA reads as TGTGCCAGCAGTCCGACTAGCCGGGAGACCCAGTTCTTC. Its translation: CASSPTSRETQFF.

V usage is TRBV7-9 and J usage is TRBJ1-5; the D is unclear. V was pared by 8 bases and J by 3 bases, with 5 bases between. The CDR3 is made up of 11 amino acids. Germline CDR1 is SEHNR and CDR2 is FQNEAQ (reference sequence). The CDR3 sequence is CASGLNQPQHF. DNA for the CDR3: TGTGCCAGCGGCCTCAATCAGCCCCAGCATTTT.

There are a few counts of this clonotype. CDR3 region: CASSKLAGTNWSYEQYF. The CDR3 DNA follows: TGTGCCAGCAGCAAATTGGCGGGGACAAATTGGTCCTACGAGCAGTACTTC. J is TRBJ2-7 and V is TRBV21-1; the table's D call of TRBD1 was not tested on the DNA. TRBV21-1 is flagged as a pseudogene. The CDR3 covers 17 residues.

The CDR3 nucleotides read TGTGCCAGCAGTTTCCGACGGGGAGGAGAGCAGTTCTTC. Its protein is CASSFRRGGEQFF. The chain couples TRBV28 to TRBJ2-1; weak D call: TRBD2 (6 bases). The germline V gene encodes CDR1 MDHEN and CDR2 SYDVKM. CDR3 length: 13 residues. The ends were cut back, 3 bases at V and 10 bases at J, with 13 bases in the middle.

CDR3 loop: CASSENQGSAYTF. The CDR3 DNA follows: TGTGCCAGCAGCGAGAACCAGGGATCTGCTTACACCTTC. The chain combines TRBV7-9 with TRBJ1-2, with D possibly TRBD1 on 5 matching bases. Trimming left V 5 bases short and J 11 bases short, with 18 bases between. CDR1 is SEHNR, CDR2 FQNEAQ, per germline (reference sequence). The CDR3 contains 13 residues.

This clonotype showed up just a few times. A read error may be the cause here, since a much bigger clone is one base away. The genes are TRBV9 and TRBJ2-7, with TRBD1 as a possible D gene (7 bases). CDR3 length: 15 amino acids. Germline V gene lookup returns CDR1 SGDLS and CDR2 YYNGEE. V was pared by 4 bases and J by 7 bases, with 21 bases between. The CDR3 DNA reads TGTGCCAGCAGCAGTGGAGGGACAGATCTCAATGAGCAGTACTTC. Translating gives CASSSGGTDLNEQYF.

The chain is built from TRBV15 and TRBJ1-6; 7 bases match TRBD1. Trimming cost V 5 bases and J 2 bases; bases outside gene matches: 3. The germline V gene has CDR1 LNHNV and CDR2 YYDKDF (reference sequence). There are 15 residues in the CDR3. The CDR3 DNA is TGTGCCACCAGCGGTACAGGGGCCTATAATTCACCCCTCCACTTT. Residues: CATSGTGAYNSPLHF. The full variable domain, rest sourced from reference TRBV15 and TRBJ1-6, is DAMVIQNPRYQVTQFGKPVTLSCSQTLNHNVMYWYQQKSSQAPKLLFHYYDKDFNNEADTPDNFQSRRPNTSFCFLDIRSPGLGDTAMYLCATSGTGAYNSPLHFGNGTRLTVT.

This clonotype has just a few counts. This chain connects TRBV3-1 to TRBJ2-3; D is unclear. CDR3 length equals 13 residues. V was shortened by 4 bases and J by 1 base, with 6 bases between the two germline ends. CDR1 LGHDT and CDR2 YNNKEL come from the germline V gene (reference sequence). CDR3 nucleotide sequence: TGTGCCAGCAGCCGCGCAGGCACAGATACGCAGTATTTT. It yields the protein CASSRAGTDTQYF.

This sequence joins TRBV7-2 and TRBJ2-3; D is unresolved. Germline lookup yields CDR1 SGHTA and CDR2 FQGNSA. The CDR3 sequence is 12 residues long. V shed 5 bases and J shed 8 bases, with 11 bases lying between them. Written as DNA, the CDR3 is TGTGCCAGCAGCCCCGCGTCTACTACGCAGTATTTT. It translates to CASSPASTTQYF.

The CDR3 spells CSVEDRSLVGANVLTF. The DNA of the CDR3 is TGCAGCGTTGAAGATCGGTCGTTGGTGGGGGCCAACGTCCTGACTTTC. The chain is built from TRBV29-1 and TRBJ2-6; no definite D call. The V and J ends lost 0 bases and 4 bases respectively, with 13 bases between them. Germline V CDR1 and CDR2: SQVTM, ANQGSEA. The CDR3 length is 16 residues.